The next 20 T cell receptor beta chains were all read from a single sample in a study of T cell clonality in common variable immunodeficiency. This table comes from immunoSEQ multiplex PCR, and its TCRdb copy is limited to in-frame clones, with some not included. The sample contains 25,000 to 35,000 clones, none of them singletons. The material sequenced was peripheral blood mononuclear cells. The receptors were sampled from a person aged 18 to 70 in good health.

This clone was seen many times. The CDR3 is cut off 3 residues early in the read; its end comes from the germline J gene. This chain links TRBV20-1 with TRBJ2-7, with 11 positions matching TRBD2. Germline values: CDR1 DFQATT, CDR2 SNEGSKA (reference sequence). The J segment lost 5 bases and the V segment lost 0 bases, leaving 12 bases of the junction unmatched. There are 17 residues in the CDR3. CDR3 sequence: CSARDKTSGTSQNEQYF. Incomplete CDR3 DNA: TGCAGTGCTAGAGATAAGACTAGCGGGACCTCTCAAAACGAG.

This clone was picked up many times. The read terminates 3 residues ahead of where the CDR3 ends, so the germline J gene completes it. The rearrangement joins TRBV18 to TRBJ1-1, with 8 bases fitting TRBD1. Germline lookup yields CDR1 KGHSH and CDR2 LQKENI. Trimming took 6 bases from V and 2 from J; bases not matched to a gene: 5. This CDR3 is 14 amino acids long. The sequenced part of the CDR3 DNA is TGTGCCAGCTCCCAGGGACAGGAAAACACTGAA. This sequence encodes CASSQGQENTE. The full CDR3 sequence reads CASSQGQENTEAFF.

This clone was counted many times. The read finishes 3 residues shy of the CDR3 end, and the germline J gene is used to complete it. This sequence joins TRBV27 and TRBJ1-6, with a weak D call TRBD1 (6 bases). The V gene's germline CDR1 is MNHEY and CDR2 SMNVEV (reference sequence). The CDR3 spans 15 residues. Trimming removed 2 bases at V and 7 bases at J, with 12 bases between. The CDR3 loop reads CASSLTGRTNSPLHF. Partial CDR3 DNA: TGTGCCAGCAGTTTAACAGGGCGAACGAATTCACCC.

In its sample, this clone was seen many times. The CDR3 is cut off 3 residues early in the read; its end comes from the germline J gene. This sequence joins TRBV20-1 and TRBJ2-5; 10 positions match TRBD1. The J segment lost 4 bases and the V segment lost 2 bases, leaving 13 bases of the junction unmatched. Germline V gene lookup returns CDR1 DFQATT and CDR2 SNEGSKA (reference sequence). The CDR3 has 17 residues. The DNA read from the CDR3 is TGCAGTGCTAGATCAAACCTTGGACAGGGGGAAGGAGAGACC. Protein sequence: CSARSNLGQGEGET. The CDR3 as a whole reads CSARSNLGQGEGETQYF.

This clone was seen many times. The read halts 3 residues ahead of the CDR3 end, with the missing end drawn from the germline J gene. The rearrangement links TRBV19 to TRBJ2-1; 11 nucleotides match TRBD1. The CDR3 runs 15 residues. The trim removed 7 bases at V and 5 bases at J, leaving 7 bases unmatched. Germline values: CDR1 LNHDA, CDR2 SQIVND (reference sequence). The covered CDR3 bases are TGTGCCAGTAACCCAGGGGGACAGGGGGACAATGAG. It translates to CASNPGGQGDNE. The complete CDR3 protein is CASNPGGQGDNEQFF.

This clone was detected many times. With the read ending 3 residues before the CDR3 end, the germline J gene is used to fill in that end. The chain is built from TRBV6-1 and TRBJ2-7; perhaps TRBD2 as D (7 bases). The V end lost 0 bases, the J end lost 4 bases, and 19 bases lay between the germline ends. This CDR3 has 17 amino acids. Germline V CDR1 and CDR2: MNHNS, SASEGT. CDR3 bases read: TGTGCCAGCAGTGAAGCGCTAAGAGGGGGGGCGCCGTACGAG. Translated, it gives CASSEALRGGAPYE. The full-length CDR3 reads as CASSEALRGGAPYEQYF.

Comment on this clone: The read terminates 3 residues ahead of where the CDR3 ends, so the germline J gene completes it. The V call is TRBV18, the J call TRBJ1-2, with 9 bases aligning to TRBD1. The germline gives CDR1 KGHSH, CDR2 LQKENI. The CDR3 spans 14 residues. The CDR3 sequence is CASSPGTGLDDYTF. CDR3 DNA (partial): TGTGCCAGCTCACCCGGGACAGGGTTGGATGAC.

Regarding this clone: The CDR3 end falls 3 residues outside the read, so it is completed with the germline J gene. This chain joins TRBV18 and TRBJ1-1; no clear D. CDR1 KGHSH and CDR2 LQKENI come from the germline V gene. The CDR3 consists of 13 residues. Partial CDR3 DNA: TGTGCCAGCTCACCACCAACGTCGGAGGGA. Encoded protein: CASSPPTSEG. The entire CDR3 reads CASSPPTSEGAFF.

This clone has ten or more counts. The DNA ends 3 residues before the CDR3 does, and the rest of the CDR3 is filled in from the germline J gene. This rearrangement joins TRBV7-9 to TRBJ2-2; TRBD1 might be the D (7 bases). Germline CDR1 reads SEHNR; CDR2 reads FQNEAQ (reference sequence). This CDR3 is built from 13 residues. V lost 5 bases and J 6 bases, leaving 10 bases between the germline ends. Here the CDR3 reads CASSPRGAGELFF. The sequenced part of the CDR3 DNA is TGTGCCAGCAGCCCCAGGGGGGCCGGGGAG.

The sample holds many counts of this clone. The read finishes 3 residues shy of the CDR3 end, and the germline J gene is used to complete it. The chain carries TRBV28 and TRBJ1-5; D possibly corresponds to TRBD1 (5 bases). This CDR3 region has 14 residues. With 3 bases removed from V and 3 bases from J, the gap between germline ends came to 9 bases. CDR1 and CDR2 from the germline V gene are MDHEN and SYDVKM. The CDR3 protein is CASSFTGNNQPQHF. CDR3 DNA, as far as it was read: TGTGCCAGCAGTTTTACAGGCAACAATCAGCCC.

This clone was counted ten times or more. The read is 3 residues too short to cover the CDR3 end, so that end is filled in from the germline J gene. The chain combines TRBV5-1 with TRBJ2-7; tentatively, D is TRBD1 (5 bases). The CDR3 sequence is 16 residues long. Per the germline V gene, CDR1 is SGHRS and CDR2 is YFSETQ. The V and J ends lost 2 bases and 5 bases respectively, with 20 bases between them. Partial CDR3 DNA: TGCGCCAGCAGCTTTTACCAGGGTTTAGGCCGGGACGAG. Translated: CASSFYQGLGRDE. The CDR3 reads in full as CASSFYQGLGRDEQYF. The variable domain in full, completed from reference TRBV5-1 and TRBJ2-7, reads KAGVTQTPRYLIKTRGQQVTLSCSPISGHRSVSWYQQTPGQGLQFLFEYFSETQRNKGNFPGRFSGRQFSNSRSEMNVSTLELGDSALYLCASSFYQGLGRDEQYFGPGTRLTVT.

This clone was found a few times. The read ends 3 residues early relative to the CDR3; the germline J gene fills the gap. The chain is built from TRBV18 and TRBJ1-1; D gene ambiguous. V lost 0 bases and J 5 bases, leaving 7 bases between the germline ends. The CDR3 is 13 amino acids. CDR1 and CDR2 (germline): KGHSH, LQKENI. The CDR3 bases that were read are TGTGCCAGCTCACCACCAGGGCTGACTGAA. The encoded protein is CASSPPGLTE. The entire CDR3 reads CASSPPGLTEAFF.

The table lists this clone with many counts. With the read ending 3 residues before the CDR3 end, the germline J gene is used to fill in that end. The V gene is TRBV24-1, the J gene TRBJ2-1; 7 positions match TRBD2. CDR3 length: 15 residues. Germline CDR1 and CDR2: KGHDR and SFDVKD. Losses at the gene ends were 4 bases for V and 6 bases for J; bases not matched to a gene: 8. The CDR3 loop reads CATSEAGSFGNEQFF. Incomplete CDR3 DNA: TGTGCCACCAGTGAAGCGGGATCATTCGGCAATGAG.

This clone showed up many times. The CDR3 end is not reached by the read, which stops 3 residues before it; the germline J gene fills it in. This chain joins TRBV14 and TRBJ1-1, with no clear D. Germline V CDR1 and CDR2: SGHDN, FVKESK. This CDR3 is 13 amino acids long. This CDR3 reads CASSQGAENQAFF. CDR3 DNA, as far as it was read: TGTGCCAGCAGCCAAGGGGCCGAGAATCAA.

This clone was counted ten times or more. The read halts 3 residues ahead of the CDR3 end, with the missing end drawn from the germline J gene. The chain is built from TRBV29-1 and TRBJ2-1; 7 bases line up with TRBD1. With 7 bases clipped from V and 8 bases from J, the junction kept 8 bases outside the gene matches. CDR3 length: 12 amino acids. In germline, CDR1 is SQVTM, CDR2 ANQGSEA. The CDR3 protein is CSGNRGGDEQFF. The sequenced part of the CDR3 DNA is TGCAGCGGCAACAGGGGTGGGGATGAG.

This clone has only a few counts. CDR3 bases read: TGTGCCAGCAGGGCCACGGGAGGGAGGGGCGAG. Residues: CASRATGGRGE. The CDR3, in full, reads CASRATGGRGEQYF. The gene calls are TRBV5-4 and TRBJ2-7; TRBD2 aligns across 8 bases. With the read ending 3 residues before the CDR3 end, the germline J gene is used to fill in that end. CDR3 length equals 14 residues. J gave up 6 bases and V 5 bases, and 10 bases lay outside the gene matches. Germline CDR1 is SGHNT and CDR2 is YYREEE (reference sequence).

This clone was picked up many times. The read comes to an end 3 residues before the CDR3 does, leaving the germline J gene to fill in the end. This chain links TRBV20-1 with TRBJ2-6; TRBD1 is a possible D gene (6 bases). The CDR3 runs to 15 residues. Germline values: CDR1 DFQATT, CDR2 SNEGSKA (reference sequence). V lost 1 base and J 4 bases, leaving 11 bases between the germline ends. The covered CDR3 bases are TGCAGTGCTAGAGGGAAGGGGACAGGGGCCAACGTC. Encoded protein: CSARGKGTGANV. The entire CDR3 protein reads CSARGKGTGANVLTF.

This clone occurred many times. The read falls 3 residues short of the CDR3 end, and the missing part is taken from the germline J gene. This CDR3 is also generated by other DNA sequences in the sample. This rearrangement joins TRBV2 to TRBJ1-1; the D is unclear. The germline gives CDR1 SNHLY, CDR2 FYNNEI. CDR3 length: 13 residues. The ends were cut back, 4 bases at V and 1 base at J, with 7 bases in the middle. The CDR3 reads CASSGSGNTEAFF. The covered CDR3 bases are TGTGCCAGCAGTGGCTCGGGGAACACTGAA.

The table lists this clone with a few counts. The missing CDR3 end, 3 residues past where the read stops, is filled in from the germline J gene. The chain uses TRBV11-2 and TRBJ2-5; possible D gene TRBD2, 6 bases. Looked up from germline, CDR1 is SGHAT and CDR2 is FQNNGV. This CDR3 comprises 15 residues. V gave up 0 bases and J gave up 0 bases, with 8 bases separating them. The sequenced part of the CDR3 DNA is TGTGCCAGCAGCTTAGATCGGGGGTACCAAGAGACC. This encodes CASSLDRGYQET. The entire CDR3 reads CASSLDRGYQETQYF.

This clone is classed as large. The read stops 3 residues short of the end of the CDR3; the missing end is completed from the germline J gene. Other DNA sequences in this sample translate to the same CDR3. The rearrangement joins TRBV6-1 to TRBJ1-1; D unresolved. Trimming took off 2 bases at V and 0 bases at J, with 7 bases between the two ends. The CDR3 spans 14 residues. The germline V gene has CDR1 MNHNS and CDR2 SASEGT. CDR3: CASSEIQLNTEAFF. The CDR3 bases that were read are TGTGCCAGCAGTGAAATACAGTTGAACACTGAA.